This TCR beta chain is from a study of CD8+ T cells in alopecia areata (dated by TCRdb to about 2018). At the level of the whole study: Treated patients were enrolled in an open-label pilot trial of oral tofacitinib, 5 to 10 mg twice daily, for moderate-to-severe alopecia areata. Biopsies were taken from tofacitinib-treated patients at baseline and again at 4 and 24 weeks into treatment, and several of those patients also had a later scalp biopsy. To study T cell clonal expansion in alopecia areata, the researchers applied high-throughput TCRbeta sequencing to both the C3H/HeJ mouse model and human patients. Human TCRbeta sequencing covered scalp tissue and sorted CD4+ and CD8+ peripheral blood T cells from patchy and totalis/universalis alopecia areata patients and healthy controls. Patients received tofacitinib for 6 to 18 months and were then followed off drug for 6 months to check for delayed response and recurrence. immunoSEQ multiplex PCR using 35 Vbeta forward primers and 13 Jbeta reverse primers was used to amplify TCRbeta CDR3 regions. The SALT score, which quantifies the percentage of affected scalp surface area, was used to measure disease severity in treated patients. RNA was extracted with the PAXgene miRNA kit for fixed scalp, the miRNeasy kit for PBMCs, and the RNeasy kit for mouse skin. Clonality in the scalp was compared among normal scalp (n=4), patchy alopecia areata scalp (n=8), and alopecia totalis/universalis scalp (n=8). Overall study results and their limits: Many expanded lesional clones persisted in scalp and blood during tofacitinib treatment, which may partly explain relapse after stopping treatment. Compared with normal scalp, lesional scalp had higher clonality and more expanded CD8+ clones, particularly in alopecia totalis/universalis, a pattern that suggests antigenic drive. Unlike mouse skin, where gammadelta T cells dominate, normal human skin contains resident alphabeta T cells that get sequenced too, which complicates analysis of the scalp TCR repertoire. Because the treated cohort was small and included a single nonresponder, larger studies are needed to assess links between baseline CD8+ expansion and response. With tofacitinib, both scalp clonality and the number of expanded CD8+ clones among the top 100 scalp clones went down significantly. TCR sequences shared between patients were less clear than in mice, possibly partly because of HLA diversity in the patient population.

The treatment or condition label for this specimen denotes: oral pan-JAK inhibitor, 5-10 mg twice daily. From alopecia areata patients, peripheral blood was collected along with lesional scalp punch biopsies. PBMCs were separated by density centrifugation and stained for CD3, CD4 and CD8, after which CD4+ and CD8+ T cells were sorted on a FACSAria. Library preparation employed the immunoSEQ multiplex PCR assay. RNA was extracted from all samples and reverse transcribed into cDNA, which served as template for TCR sequencing. First-strand cDNA was synthesized with SuperScript III using a 2:1 mix of oligo-dT and random hexamers. A synthetic immune receptor repertoire was used to gauge amplification bias, and whatever bias remained was removed computationally. The authors processed their data as follows. Raw reads were preprocessed to remove errors, and CDR3 was defined by IMGT conventions from the conserved cysteine to phenylalanine. To get clonality, Shannon entropy was normalized by log2 of the number of productive unique TCRs and the result was subtracted from 1. Scalp TCRbeta sequences were cross-referenced with sorted blood CD4 and CD8 repertoires so that the CD4 or CD8 identity of scalp clones could be inferred. What TCRdb holds here is the immuneACCESS table cut down to in-frame rearrangements. Part of the clones is not present; checked against another copy, under half of the missing clones reflect an unresolved V gene, and the others are unexplained. V and J calls and clone size are as listed in that table; D and trimming were resolved from the DNA. In all, the sample holds hundreds of thousands of clones, and 60% of those were seen once. Of the sample, roughly 0.88% falls within the top ten clones.

This clone was counted between two and nine times. The antigen it recognizes is unknown. Base-call qualities are not available, and no considerably larger clone is one nucleotide away. Looking up the germline V gene yields CDR1 SQVTM and CDR2 ANQGSEA. Deletion took 8 bases off V and 9 bases off J, with a span of 20 bases between the germline ends. Spanning cysteine to phenylalanine, the CDR3 consists of 13 amino acids. Only the CDR3 portion is preserved as DNA: 39 bases, with reading frame beginning at the first base. This specimen consisted of CD4+ T cells sorted from blood, obtained at roughly week 53, from a patient treated with tofacitinib. This clonotype originated in a human donor with alopecia areata. The chain is encoded by TRBV29-1 joined to TRBJ2-1; the D gene is perhaps TRBD2, on 5 matching bases. The DNA sequence follows: TGCAGCCACCACTCCGGGGTGGCTAGTGAGCAGTTCTTC. Translated, this is CSHHSGVASEQFF.